This T cell receptor (beta chain) was profiled in a study of PD-1 blockade in classical Hodgkin lymphoma. Whole-study results and caveats: Sources of repertoire differences remain undefined, possibly disease activity or prior therapy. Patients newly diagnosed and complete responders had comparable baseline diversity.

Comment on this clone: Its target is unknown. Other DNA sequences in this specimen translate into the identical CDR3.

TCRdb's table, derived via immunoSEQ multiplex PCR, lists solely in-frame clones and lacks some. The data show over 900 clones, with about 80% seen just once and roughly 31% held by the top ten. Autologous stem cell transplantation was followed by relapse in every patient, and brentuximab vedotin exposure varied. By magnetic negative selection, CD8+ T cells were isolated from the thawed PBMCs. Germline V gene data show CDR1 as SNHLY and CDR2 as FYNNEI. Germline trimming cut 8 bases from V and 2 bases from J; bases unmatched to any gene: 2. The CDR3 has 13 residues. The V and J genes are TRBV2 and TRBJ2-3, with 9 nucleotides matching TRBD1. The sample consisted of CD8+ T cells from blood, taken at baseline. The TCR sequence derives from a human donor with classical Hodgkin lymphoma. The CDR3 DNA reads as TGTGCCAGCTGGACAGGGGACACAGATACGCAGTATTTT. Amino acids: CASWTGDTDTQYF. Full variable domain (rest looked up from reference TRBV2 and TRBJ2-3): EPEVTQTPSHQVTQMGQEVILRCVPISNHLYFYWYRQILGQKVEFLVSFYNNEISEKSEIFDDQFSVERPDGSNFTLKIRSTKLEDSAMYFCASWTGDTDTQYFGPGTRLTVL.